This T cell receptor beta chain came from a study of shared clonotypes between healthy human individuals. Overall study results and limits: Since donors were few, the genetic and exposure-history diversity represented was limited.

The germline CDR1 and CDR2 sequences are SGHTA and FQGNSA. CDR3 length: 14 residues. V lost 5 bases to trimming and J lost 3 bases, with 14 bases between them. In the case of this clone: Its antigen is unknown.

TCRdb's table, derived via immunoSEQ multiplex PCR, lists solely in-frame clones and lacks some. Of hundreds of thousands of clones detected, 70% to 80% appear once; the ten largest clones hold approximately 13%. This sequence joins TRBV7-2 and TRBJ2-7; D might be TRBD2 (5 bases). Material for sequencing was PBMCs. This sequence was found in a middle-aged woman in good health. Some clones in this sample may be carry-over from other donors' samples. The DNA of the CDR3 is TGTGCCAGCAGCCCTTCGGCGGGTATCTACGAGCAGTACTTC. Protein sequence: CASSPSAGIYEQYF. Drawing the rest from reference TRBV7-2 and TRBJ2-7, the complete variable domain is GAGVSQSPSNKVTEKGKDVELRCDPISGHTALYWYRQSLGQGLEFLIYFQGNSAPDKSGLPSDRFSAERTGGSVSTLTIQRTQQEDSAVYLCASSPSAGIYEQYFGPGTRLTVT.